What follows is one TCR beta chain and its context. What it binds is unknown. The data were produced by immunoSEQ multiplex PCR, yet TCRdb's version contains in-frame clones alone and is incomplete. The repertoire holds approximately 65,000 clones, with 75% to 95% as singletons. Time point denoted: cycle 4 day 1 (C4D1), after less than 7 weeks of nivolumab. All the patients suffered relapse after autologous stem cell transplantation, and brentuximab vedotin exposure differed. When best responses were assessed, they were complete response, partial response or progressive disease. These data originate in a study of PD-1 blockade in classical Hodgkin lymphoma. General study findings and limits: According to reports, newly diagnosed patients had lower baseline TCR diversity than healthy donors, and relapsed/refractory patients had lower baseline TCR diversity still. The origin of the repertoire differences remains undefined, with disease activity or prior therapy as possible causes.

V was shortened by 5 bases and J by 6 bases, with 11 bases between the two germline ends. Germline V gives CDR1 MNHEY, CDR2 SVGAGI. The CDR3 loop spans 13 amino acids. The sample here was peripheral blood mononuclear cells (PBMCs), taken before the fourth cycle of nivolumab. This TCR was sampled from a human donor with classical Hodgkin lymphoma. This chain joins TRBV6-5 and TRBJ2-1; perhaps TRBD2 as D (5 bases). CDR3 amino acids: CASSSGPSNEQFF. CDR3 coding DNA: TGTGCCAGCAGTAGCGGACCGAGCAATGAGCAGTTCTTC.